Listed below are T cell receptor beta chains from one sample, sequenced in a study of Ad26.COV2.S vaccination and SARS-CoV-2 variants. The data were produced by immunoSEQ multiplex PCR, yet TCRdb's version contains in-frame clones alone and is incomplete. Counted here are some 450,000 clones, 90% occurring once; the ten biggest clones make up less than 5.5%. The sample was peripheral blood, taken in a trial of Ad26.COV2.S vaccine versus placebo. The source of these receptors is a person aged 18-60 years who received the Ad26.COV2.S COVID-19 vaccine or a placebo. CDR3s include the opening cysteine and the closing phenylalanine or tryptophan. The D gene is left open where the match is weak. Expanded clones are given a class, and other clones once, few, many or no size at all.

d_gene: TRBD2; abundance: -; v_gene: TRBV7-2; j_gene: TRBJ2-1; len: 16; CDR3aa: CASSPTSGSSYNEQFF; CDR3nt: TGTGCCAGCAGCCCGACTAGCGGGAGCTCCTACAATGAGCAGTTCTTC
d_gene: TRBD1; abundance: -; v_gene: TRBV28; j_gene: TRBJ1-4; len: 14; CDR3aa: CASSSGTGVEKLFF; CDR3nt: TGTGCCAGCAGTTCCGGGACAGGGGTAGAAAAACTGTTTTTT
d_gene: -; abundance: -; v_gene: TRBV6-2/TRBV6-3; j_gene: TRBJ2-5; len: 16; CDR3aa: CASSYMGRQTQETQYF; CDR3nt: TGTGCCAGCAGTTACATGGGCCGACAGACCCAAGAGACCCAGTACTTC
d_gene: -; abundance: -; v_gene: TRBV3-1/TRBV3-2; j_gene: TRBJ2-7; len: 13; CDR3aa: CASSQDPRAEQYF; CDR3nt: TGTGCCAGCAGCCAAGACCCCCGGGCCGAGCAGTACTTC
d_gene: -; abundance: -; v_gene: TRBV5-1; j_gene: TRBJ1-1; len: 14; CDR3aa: CASSAGTLNTEAFF; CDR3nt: TGCGCCAGCAGCGCAGGGACCTTGAACACTGAAGCTTTCTTT
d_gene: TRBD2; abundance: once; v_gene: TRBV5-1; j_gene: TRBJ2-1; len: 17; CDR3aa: CASSLVGLAAVAAEQFF; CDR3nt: TGCGCCAGCAGCTTGGTGGGACTAGCGGCCGTGGCTGCCGAGCAGTTCTTC
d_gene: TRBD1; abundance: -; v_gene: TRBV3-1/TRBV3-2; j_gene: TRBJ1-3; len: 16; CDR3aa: CASSRSGGPSGNTIYF; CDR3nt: TGTGCCAGCAGCCGGTCAGGGGGACCCTCTGGAAACACCATATATTTT
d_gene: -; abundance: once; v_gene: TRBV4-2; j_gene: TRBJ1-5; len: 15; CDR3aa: CASSQDLRFAQPQHF; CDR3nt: TGTGCCAGCAGCCAAGATTTAAGGTTCGCTCAGCCCCAGCATTTT
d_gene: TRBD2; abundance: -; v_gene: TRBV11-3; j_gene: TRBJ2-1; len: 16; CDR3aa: CASSPTSVSSYNEQFF; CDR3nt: TGTGCCAGCAGCCCGACTAGCGTAAGCTCCTACAATGAGCAGTTCTTC
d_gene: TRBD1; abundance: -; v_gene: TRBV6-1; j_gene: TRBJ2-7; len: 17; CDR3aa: CASSEQGSSGQRYEQYF; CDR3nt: TGTGCCAGCAGTGAACAGGGGAGTTCGGGACAGCGATACGAGCAGTACTTC
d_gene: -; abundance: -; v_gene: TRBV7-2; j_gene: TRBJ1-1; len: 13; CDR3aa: CASSHRVITEAFF; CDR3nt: TGTGCCAGCAGTCACAGGGTAATCACTGAAGCTTTCTTT
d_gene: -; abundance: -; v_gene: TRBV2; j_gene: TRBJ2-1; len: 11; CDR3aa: CASTLAHEQFF; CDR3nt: TGTGCCAGCACCCTAGCCCATGAGCAGTTCTTC
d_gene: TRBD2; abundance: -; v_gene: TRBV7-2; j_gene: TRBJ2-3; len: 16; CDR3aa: CASSLLAGSLSDTQYF; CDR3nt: TGTGCCAGCAGCCTTCTAGCGGGATCCCTTTCAGATACGCAGTATTTT
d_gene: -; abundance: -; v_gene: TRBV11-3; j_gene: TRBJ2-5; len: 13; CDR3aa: CASSFQYTETQYF; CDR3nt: TGTGCCAGCAGCTTCCAGTATACAGAGACCCAGTACTTC
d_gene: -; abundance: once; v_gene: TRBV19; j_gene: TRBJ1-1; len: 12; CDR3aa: CASSWRDTEAFF; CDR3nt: TGTGCCAGTAGTTGGCGGGACACTGAAGCTTTCTTT
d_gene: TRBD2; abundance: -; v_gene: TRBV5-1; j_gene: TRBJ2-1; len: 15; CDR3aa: CASSLGLAAYNEQFF; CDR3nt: TGCGCCAGCAGCTTGGGGCTAGCGGCATACAATGAGCAGTTCTTC
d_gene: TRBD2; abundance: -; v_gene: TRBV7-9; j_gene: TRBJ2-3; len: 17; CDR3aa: CASSLEARGRAVDTQYF; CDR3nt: TGTGCCAGCAGCTTAGAAGCACGCGGGAGGGCCGTAGATACGCAGTATTTT
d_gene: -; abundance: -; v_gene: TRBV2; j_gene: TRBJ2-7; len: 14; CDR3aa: CASRGTTSSYEQYF; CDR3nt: TGTGCCAGCAGAGGGACAACAAGCTCCTACGAGCAGTACTTC
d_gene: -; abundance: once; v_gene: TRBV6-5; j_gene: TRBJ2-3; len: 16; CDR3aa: CASSYDGGLTADTQYF; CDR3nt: TGTGCCAGCAGTTACGACGGGGGCCTTACGGCAGATACGCAGTATTTT
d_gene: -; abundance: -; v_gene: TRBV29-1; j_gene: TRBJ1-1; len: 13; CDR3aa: CSVVARANTEAFF; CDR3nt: TGCAGCGTTGTGGCGAGGGCGAACACTGAAGCTTTCTTT
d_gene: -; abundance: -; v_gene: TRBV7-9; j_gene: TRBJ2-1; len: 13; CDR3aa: CASSLAPGREQFF; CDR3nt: TGTGCCAGCAGCTTAGCTCCGGGACGCGAGCAGTTCTTC
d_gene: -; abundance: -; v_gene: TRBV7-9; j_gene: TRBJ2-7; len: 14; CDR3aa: CASGPGLADTEQYF; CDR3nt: TGTGCCAGCGGCCCGGGGCTAGCCGATACTGAGCAGTACTTC
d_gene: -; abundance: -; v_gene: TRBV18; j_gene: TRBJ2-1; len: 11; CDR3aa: CASSQDNEQFF; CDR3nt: TGTGCCAGCTCTCAAGACAATGAGCAGTTCTTC
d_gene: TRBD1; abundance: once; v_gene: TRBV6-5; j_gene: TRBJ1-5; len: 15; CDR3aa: CASSPGQGWIQPQHF; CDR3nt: TGTGCCAGCAGCCCGGGACAGGGATGGATTCAGCCCCAGCATTTT
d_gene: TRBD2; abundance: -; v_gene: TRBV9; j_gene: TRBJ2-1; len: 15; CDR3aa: CASSVGAGGPWEQFF; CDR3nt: TGTGCCAGCAGCGTAGGGGCGGGAGGGCCATGGGAGCAGTTCTTC
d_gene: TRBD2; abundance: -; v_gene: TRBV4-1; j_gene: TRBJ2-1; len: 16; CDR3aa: CASSQQTSGRGNEQFF; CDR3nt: TGCGCCAGCAGCCAACAAACTAGCGGGAGGGGTAATGAGCAGTTCTTC
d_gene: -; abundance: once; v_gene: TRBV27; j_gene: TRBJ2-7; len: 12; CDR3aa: CASSLTSGDIYF; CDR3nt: TGTGCCAGCAGCCTGACGTCCGGCGATATCTACTTC
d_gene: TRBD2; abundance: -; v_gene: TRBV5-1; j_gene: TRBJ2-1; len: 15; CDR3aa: CASSLPSGRSHEQFF; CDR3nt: TGCGCCAGCAGCCTCCCTAGCGGGAGGAGTCATGAGCAGTTCTTC
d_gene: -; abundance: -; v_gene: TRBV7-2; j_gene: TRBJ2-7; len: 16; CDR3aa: CASSLIGLQGREEQYF; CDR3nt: TGTGCCAGCAGCTTAATAGGACTACAGGGGAGAGAAGAGCAGTACTTC